Following are 6 T cell receptor beta chains from one sample sequenced in a study of shared clonotypes between healthy human individuals. Here immunoSEQ multiplex PCR was the method, and the copy in TCRdb shows in-frame clones only, minus some. The repertoire has 450,000 to 500,000 clones, 81% of them found once; the top ten carry approximately 12%. Input material: PBMCs. These receptors all stem from a woman aged 40 to 50 in good health. Some clones in this sample may be carry-over from other donors' samples.

The chain couples TRBV7-1 to TRBJ2-7; 11 positions agree with TRBD2. TRBV7-1 is assigned to the ORF class and has an uncertain function. The CDR3 runs to 15 residues. After removal of 5 bases from V and 4 bases from J, the junction contained 7 bases not matched to a gene. This CDR3 is CASSLSGRGVYEQYF. CDR3 in DNA: TGTGCCAGCAGCCTTAGCGGGAGGGGTGTTTACGAGCAGTACTTC.

As concerns this clone: A far larger clone is a single base away, which makes a read error likely. This same CDR3 is encoded by further DNA sequences in the sample. The chain uses TRBV11-2 and TRBJ2-2, with unresolved D. The CDR3 loop spans 13 amino acids. Germline CDR1 and CDR2: SGHAT and FQNNGV. The CDR3 here is CASSLDLVGLLFF. The CDR3 coding sequence is TGTGCCAGCAGCCTAGATCTGGTAGGGTTGCTGTTTTTT.

This chain joins TRBV6-5 and TRBJ1-2; TRBD1 aligns across 8 bases. The CDR3 is 16 residues long. Germline-derived CDR1 and CDR2 are MNHEY and SVGAGI. Trimming cost V 0 bases and J 5 bases; bases outside gene matches: 8. The CDR3 protein is CASSYSQGAAYYGYTF. Here the CDR3 DNA reads TGTGCCAGCAGTTACTCCCAGGGGGCGGCGTATTATGGCTACACCTTC.

V and J are TRBV5-1 and TRBJ2-3; TRBD1 aligns across 8 bases. The junction had 11 bases not matched to a gene; V was cut back by 3 bases and J by 8 bases. The CDR3 is 15 residues long. The germline gives CDR1 SGHRS, CDR2 YFSETQ. DNA of the CDR3: TGCGCCAGCAGCTCCGGACAGGGTGGGTCGGGTACGCAGTATTTT. Translated, it gives CASSSGQGGSGTQYF.

This clone is a singleton in its sample. The V call is TRBV7-9, the J call TRBJ2-7, with D perhaps matching TRBD1 (6 bases). Trimming pared 5 bases from V and 1 base from J, leaving 15 bases between. The CDR3 is 15 amino acids. Per the germline V gene, CDR1 is SEHNR and CDR2 is FQNEAQ (reference sequence). DNA of the CDR3: TGTGCCAGCAGCCCCCACACAGGGAGATCCTACGAGCAGTACTTC. Translation gives CASSPHTGRSYEQYF. The whole variable domain, filled in from reference TRBV7-9 and TRBJ2-7, reads DTGVSQNPRHKITKRGQNVTFRCDPISEHNRLYWYRQTLGQGPEFLTYFQNEAQLEKSRLLSDRFSAERPKGSFSTLEIQRTEQGDSAMYLCASSPHTGRSYEQYFGPGTRLTVT.

The V call is TRBV13, the J call TRBJ1-1; D call uncertain. In germline, CDR1 is PRHDT, CDR2 FYEKMQ (reference sequence). Trimming took off 2 bases at V and 5 bases at J, with 12 bases between the two ends. The CDR3 runs to 14 residues. The CDR3 reads CASSLRAPGTEAFF. CDR3 DNA: TGTGCCAGCAGCTTACGGGCCCCGGGGACTGAAGCTTTCTTT.